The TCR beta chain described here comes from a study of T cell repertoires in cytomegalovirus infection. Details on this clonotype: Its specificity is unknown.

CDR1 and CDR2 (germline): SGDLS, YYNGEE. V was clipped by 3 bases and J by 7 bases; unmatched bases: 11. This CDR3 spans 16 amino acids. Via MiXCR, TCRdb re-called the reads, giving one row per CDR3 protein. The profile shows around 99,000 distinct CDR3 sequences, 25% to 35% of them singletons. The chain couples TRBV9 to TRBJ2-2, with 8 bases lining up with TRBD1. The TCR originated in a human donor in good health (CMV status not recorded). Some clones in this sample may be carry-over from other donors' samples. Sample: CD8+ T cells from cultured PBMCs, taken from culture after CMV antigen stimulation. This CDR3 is CASSATQGEKGGELFF. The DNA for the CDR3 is TGTGCCAGCAGCGCGACACAGGGGGAGAAGGGCGGGGAGCTGTTTTTT.